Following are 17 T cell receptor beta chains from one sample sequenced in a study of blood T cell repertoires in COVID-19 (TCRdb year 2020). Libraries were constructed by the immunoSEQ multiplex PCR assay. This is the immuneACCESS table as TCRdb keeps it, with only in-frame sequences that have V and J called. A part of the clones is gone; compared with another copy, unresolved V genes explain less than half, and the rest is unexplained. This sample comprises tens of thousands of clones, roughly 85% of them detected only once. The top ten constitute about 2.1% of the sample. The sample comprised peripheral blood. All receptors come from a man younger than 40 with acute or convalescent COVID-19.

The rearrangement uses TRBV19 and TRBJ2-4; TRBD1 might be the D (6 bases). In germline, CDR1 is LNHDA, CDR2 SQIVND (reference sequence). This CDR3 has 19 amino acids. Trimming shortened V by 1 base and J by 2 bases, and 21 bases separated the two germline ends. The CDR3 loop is CASSIGHDRPSRTKNIQYF. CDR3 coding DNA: TGTGCCAGTAGTATAGGACACGACAGGCCTAGTCGTACCAAAAACATTCAGTACTTC.

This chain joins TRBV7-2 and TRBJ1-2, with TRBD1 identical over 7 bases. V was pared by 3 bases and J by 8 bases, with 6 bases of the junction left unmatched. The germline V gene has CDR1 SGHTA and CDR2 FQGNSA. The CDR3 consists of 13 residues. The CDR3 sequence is CASSFENRGGYTF. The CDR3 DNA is TGTGCCAGCAGCTTTGAAAACAGGGGAGGCTACACCTTC.

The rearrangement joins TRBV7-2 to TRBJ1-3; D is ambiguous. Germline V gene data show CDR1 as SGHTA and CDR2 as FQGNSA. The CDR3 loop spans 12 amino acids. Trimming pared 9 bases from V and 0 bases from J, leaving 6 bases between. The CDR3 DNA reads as TGTGCCAGTCAGGCCTCTGGAAACACCATATATTTT. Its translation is CASQASGNTIYF.

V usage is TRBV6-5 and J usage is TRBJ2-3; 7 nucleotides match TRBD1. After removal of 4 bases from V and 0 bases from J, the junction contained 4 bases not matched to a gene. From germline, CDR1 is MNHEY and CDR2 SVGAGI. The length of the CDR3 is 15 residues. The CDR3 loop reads CASSWTGTSTDTQYF. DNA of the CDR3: TGTGCCAGCAGTTGGACAGGTACTAGCACAGATACGCAGTATTTT.

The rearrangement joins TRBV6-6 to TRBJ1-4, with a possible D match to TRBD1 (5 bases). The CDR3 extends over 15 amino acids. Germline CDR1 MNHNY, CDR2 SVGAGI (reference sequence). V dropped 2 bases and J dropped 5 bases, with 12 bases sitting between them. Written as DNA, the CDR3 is TGTGCCAGCAGTTACGGGGGAGGGACGAATGAAAAACTGTTTTTT. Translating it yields CASSYGGGTNEKLFF.

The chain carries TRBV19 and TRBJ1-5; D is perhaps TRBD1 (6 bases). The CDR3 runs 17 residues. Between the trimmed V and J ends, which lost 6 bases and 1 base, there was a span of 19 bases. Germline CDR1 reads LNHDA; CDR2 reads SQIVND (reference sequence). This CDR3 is CASSGITGMGSNQPQHF. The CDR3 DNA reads TGTGCCAGTAGCGGAATCACAGGGATGGGGAGCAATCAGCCCCAGCATTTT.

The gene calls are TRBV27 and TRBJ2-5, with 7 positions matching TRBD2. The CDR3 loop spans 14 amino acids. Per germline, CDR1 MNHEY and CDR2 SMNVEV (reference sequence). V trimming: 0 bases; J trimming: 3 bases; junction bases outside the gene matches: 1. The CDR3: CASSLSGGEETQYF. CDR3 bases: TGTGCCAGCAGTTTATCTGGGGGGGAAGAGACCCAGTACTTC.

For the CDR3, the DNA is TGTGCCACCAGCAGCCCAGGGGGCGTAGAGACCCAGTACTTC. The encoded protein is CATSSPGGVETQYF. The chain carries TRBV15 and TRBJ2-5, with 8 positions matching TRBD1. After removal of 3 bases from V and 4 bases from J, the junction contained 4 bases not matched to a gene. Germline lookup yields CDR1 LNHNV and CDR2 YYDKDF (reference sequence). The CDR3 contains 14 residues. Filled out from reference TRBV15 and TRBJ2-5, the complete variable domain reads DAMVIQNPRYQVTQFGKPVTLSCSQTLNHNVMYWYQQKSSQAPKLLFHYYDKDFNNEADTPDNFQSRRPNTSFCFLDIRSPGLGDTAMYLCATSSPGGVETQYFGPGTRLLVL.

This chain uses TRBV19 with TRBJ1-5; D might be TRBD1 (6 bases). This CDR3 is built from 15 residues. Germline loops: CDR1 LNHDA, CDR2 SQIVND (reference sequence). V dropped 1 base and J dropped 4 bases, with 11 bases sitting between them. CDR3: CASSIGGGRNQPQHF. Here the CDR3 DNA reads TGTGCCAGTAGTATAGGAGGGGGAAGGAATCAGCCCCAGCATTTT.

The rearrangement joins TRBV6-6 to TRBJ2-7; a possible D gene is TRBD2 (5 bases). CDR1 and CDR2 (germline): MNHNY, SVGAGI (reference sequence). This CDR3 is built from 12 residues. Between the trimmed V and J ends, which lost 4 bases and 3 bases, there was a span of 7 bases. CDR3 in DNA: TGTGCCAGCAGTTCGGGATTCTACGAGCAGTACTTC. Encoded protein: CASSSGFYEQYF.

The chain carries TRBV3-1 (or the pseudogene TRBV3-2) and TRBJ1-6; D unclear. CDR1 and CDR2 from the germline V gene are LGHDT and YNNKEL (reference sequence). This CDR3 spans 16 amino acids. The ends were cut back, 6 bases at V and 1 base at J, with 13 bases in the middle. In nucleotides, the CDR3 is TGTGCCAGCAGGCCCGGCGGGCCATCCTATAATTCACCCCTCCACTTT. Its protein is CASRPGGPSYNSPLHF.

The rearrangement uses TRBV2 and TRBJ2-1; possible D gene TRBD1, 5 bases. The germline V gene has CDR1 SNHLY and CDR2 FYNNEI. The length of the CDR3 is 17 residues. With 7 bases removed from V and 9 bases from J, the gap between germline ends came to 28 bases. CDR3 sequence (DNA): TGTGCCAGCACCCACGGACCGCAACTGGGGCCCTTAGTTGAGCAGTTCTTC. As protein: CASTHGPQLGPLVEQFF.

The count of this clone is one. CDR3 bases: TGTGCCAGCAGCTTAGGACAGGGGGCGCGGGTCCTCTATGGCTACACCTTC. Translating gives CASSLGQGARVLYGYTF. V is TRBV7-9 and J is TRBJ1-2; 10 bases match TRBD1. The V segment lost 1 base and the J segment 4 bases; nucleotides outside the gene matches: 9. In germline, CDR1 is SEHNR, CDR2 FQNEAQ (reference sequence). The CDR3 is 17 residues long. The full variable domain, with the rest looked up from reference TRBV7-9 and TRBJ1-2, is DTGVSQNPRHKITKRGQNVTFRCDPISEHNRLYWYRQTLGQGPEFLTYFQNEAQLEKSRLLSDRFSAERPKGSFSTLEIQRTEQGDSAMYLCASSLGQGARVLYGYTFGSGTRLTVV.

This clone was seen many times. The CDR3, as DNA: TGTGCCAGCAGCCCTCACTACGCTCGACAGACGGGCGAGCAGTTCTTC. Translation gives CASSPHYARQTGEQFF. The chain joins TRBV4-2 to TRBJ2-1; D is perhaps TRBD1 (5 bases). There are 16 residues in the CDR3. Germline V CDR1 and CDR2: LGHNA, YNFKEQ. Trimming shortened V by 4 bases and J by 10 bases, and 23 bases separated the two germline ends.

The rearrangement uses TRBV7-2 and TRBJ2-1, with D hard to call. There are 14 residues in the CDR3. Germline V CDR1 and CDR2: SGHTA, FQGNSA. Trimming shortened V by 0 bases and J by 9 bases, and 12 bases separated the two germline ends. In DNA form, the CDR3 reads TGTGCCAGCAGCTTAGCGTTGAGTTCTAGTGAGCAGTTCTTC. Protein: CASSLALSSSEQFF.

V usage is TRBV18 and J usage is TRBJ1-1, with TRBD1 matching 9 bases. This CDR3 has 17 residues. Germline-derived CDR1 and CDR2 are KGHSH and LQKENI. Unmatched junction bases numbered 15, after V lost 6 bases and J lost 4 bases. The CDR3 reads CASSYQVPGQGSTEAFF. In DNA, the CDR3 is TGTGCCAGCTCGTACCAGGTTCCAGGACAGGGGAGCACTGAAGCTTTCTTT.

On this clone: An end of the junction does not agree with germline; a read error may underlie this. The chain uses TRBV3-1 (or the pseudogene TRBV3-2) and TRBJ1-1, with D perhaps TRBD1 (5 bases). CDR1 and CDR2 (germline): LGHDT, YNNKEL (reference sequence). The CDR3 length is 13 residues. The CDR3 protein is CASSQDLSAYRRF. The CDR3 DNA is TGTGCCAGCAGCCAAGATCTATCGGCCTACAGGCGATTT.